What follows is one T cell receptor beta chain and its context. Distinct nucleotide sequences in the sample also encode this CDR3. This sample was included in a study of shared clonotypes between healthy human individuals. The V segment lost 6 bases and the J segment 3 bases; nucleotides outside the gene matches: 6. This CDR3 comprises 14 residues. Looked up from germline, CDR1 is KGHSH and CDR2 is LQKENI. TCRdb's table, derived via immunoSEQ multiplex PCR, lists solely in-frame clones and lacks some. The table shows 2,500,000 or so clones, with about 92% occurring only once. The genes are TRBV18 and TRBJ2-7, with TRBD1 identical over 9 bases. This receptor was taken from a young man in good health. Sequencing input: naive CD4+ T cells sorted from blood. The sample's subset: CD45RA+ positively selected. Written as DNA, the CDR3 is TGTGCCAGCTCGACCGGGACAGGGTTCTACGAGCAGTACTTC. Translating it yields CASSTGTGFYEQYF.